This TCR beta chain stems from a study of blood T cell repertoires in COVID-19 (dated by TCRdb to 2019 to 2021). General notes on the study: Samples covering the acute and convalescent phases of COVID-19 were provided by collaborators in the United States, Italy and Spain. A de-identified subject ID, COVID-19 status, age in years and sex were almost always included in the sample metadata. The dataset comprised deeply sampled blood TCRbeta repertoires from subjects exposed to, actively infected with, or recovered from COVID-19. A freely available public database, intended as a resource for researchers studying the immune response to SARS-CoV-2, is where the repertoires were released. Where available, HLA class I and class II types were obtained from metadata supplied by the sample provider rather than from assay-based typing. The prospective study material was composed of cDNA or gDNA derived from T cells, B-cell-depleted T cells, or PBMCs. The samples were drawn from the first 160 participants of the ongoing ImmuneRACE study and from 1,254 subjects provided by 6 global collaborators. The paper's findings and limits, for the study overall: How much clinical and demographic metadata was included differed by source and by participant, and the metadata was provided uncurated.

Participants in the prospective study were aged about 18 to 95 years, lived in approximately 26 United States geographic areas, and enrolled through a virtual design. In the prospective study, cohorts were assigned on the basis of participant-reported clinical history obtained from a screening survey and a study questionnaire. For ImmuneRACE Cohort 3, a participant was defined as recovered based on two consecutive negative NP/OP PCR tests, clearance by a healthcare professional, or resolution of symptoms. Each participant in the prospective study had whole blood, serum and a nasopharyngeal or oropharyngeal swab collected by mobile phlebotomists. Over a roughly two-month period, participants in the prospective study had the option of providing additional blood draws and questionnaires. Before DNA extraction, prospective study blood samples were shipped either frozen or at room temperature. As to this clone: What this receptor recognizes is not known. It has no much larger one-base neighbor in the sample; base qualities were not kept.

CDR1 LGHDT and CDR2 YNNKEL were looked up in the germline V gene (reference sequence). From cysteine to phenylalanine, the CDR3 is 14 amino acids long. The kept DNA is CDR3 alone, 42 bases in frame from the first base. At the junction V is shortened by 1 base and J by 2 bases, with 7 bases in between. TCRbeta CDR3 regions were amplified from genomic DNA by means of the immunoSEQ Assay, a bias-controlled multiplex PCR. For the original study's pipeline: Within the assay, amplification of reference gene primers was used to estimate how many nucleated cells each sample contained. Sequence reads were collapsed and filtered to measure the absolute abundance of every unique TCRbeta CDR3 rearrangement. Productive Simpson clonality was computed per sample as the square root of Simpson's diversity index over productive rearrangements. TCRdb's version of the immuneACCESS table is confined to in-frame rearrangements and falls short of the full clone set. An unresolved V gene accounts for under half of the shortfall where checked; the remainder is of unknown origin. D and trimming were read from the DNA, whereas the V and J calls and clone size are those reported in that table. This sample comprises over 250,000 clones, about 89% of them detected only once. The ten top clones hold 8% to 10% of the sample.

The origin of this receptor is a man aged 35 to 55 who had recovered from COVID-19. Recombination connected TRBV3-1 (or the pseudogene TRBV3-2) to TRBJ2-3; there is no confident call for the D gene. The sequencing sample was made of PBMCs or T cells enriched from blood (not recorded which). The CDR3 loop reads CASSQVQLTDTQYF. Read as DNA, the sequence is TGTGCCAGCAGCCAAGTTCAACTCACAGATACGCAGTATTTT.